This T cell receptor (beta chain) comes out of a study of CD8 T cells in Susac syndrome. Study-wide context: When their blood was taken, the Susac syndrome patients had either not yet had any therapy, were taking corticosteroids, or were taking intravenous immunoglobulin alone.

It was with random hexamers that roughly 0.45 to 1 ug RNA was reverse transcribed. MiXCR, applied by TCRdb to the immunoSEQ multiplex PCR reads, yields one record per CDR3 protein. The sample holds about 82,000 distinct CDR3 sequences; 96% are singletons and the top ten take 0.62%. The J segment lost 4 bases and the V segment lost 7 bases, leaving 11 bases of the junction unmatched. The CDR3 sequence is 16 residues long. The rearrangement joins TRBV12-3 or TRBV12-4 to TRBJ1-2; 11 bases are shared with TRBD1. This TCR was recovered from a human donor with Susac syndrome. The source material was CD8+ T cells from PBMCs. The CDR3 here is CASISTGQGAFYGYTF. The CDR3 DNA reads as TGTGCCAGCATTAGTACCGGACAGGGGGCTTTCTATGGCTACACCTTC.